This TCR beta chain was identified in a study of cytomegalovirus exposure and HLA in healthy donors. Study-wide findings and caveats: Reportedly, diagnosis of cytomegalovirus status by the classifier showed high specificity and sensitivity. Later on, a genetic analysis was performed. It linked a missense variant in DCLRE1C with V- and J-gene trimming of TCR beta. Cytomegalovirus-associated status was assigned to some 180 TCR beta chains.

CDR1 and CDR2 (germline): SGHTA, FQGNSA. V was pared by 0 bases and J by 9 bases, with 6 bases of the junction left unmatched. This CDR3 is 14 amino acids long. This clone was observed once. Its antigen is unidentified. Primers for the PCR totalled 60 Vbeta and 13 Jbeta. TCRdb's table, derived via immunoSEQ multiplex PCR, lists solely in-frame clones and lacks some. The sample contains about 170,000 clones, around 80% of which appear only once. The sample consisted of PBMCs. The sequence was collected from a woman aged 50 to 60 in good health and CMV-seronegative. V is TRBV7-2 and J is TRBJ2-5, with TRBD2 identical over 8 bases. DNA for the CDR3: TGTGCCAGCAGCTTAGCGAGGCGGGGGGAGGCCCAGTACTTC. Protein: CASSLARRGEAQYF.